These 9 T cell receptor beta chains were all obtained from the same sample, sequenced in a study of T-cell memory formation after mild COVID-19. MiXCR was run by TCRdb on the 5' RACE reads, yielding one entry per CDR3 protein. The sample shows about 470,000 distinct CDR3 sequences, around a quarter of them seen only once. Sequencing was done on a sample of PBMCs or a T cell subset sorted from them (not recorded which). Source of these receptors: an adult woman who had mild COVID-19 (a few samples of this study predate the infection). Cell type and time point are not known.

The rearrangement uses TRBV6-4 and TRBJ2-1, with 15 bases fitting TRBD2. This CDR3 has 19 amino acids. The germline V gene encodes CDR1 MRHNA and CDR2 SNTAGT. V lost 3 bases to trimming and J lost 5 bases; unmatched junction nucleotides: 11. This CDR3 is CASSEGPGLAGGRDNEQFF. CDR3 in DNA: TGTGCCAGCAGTGAAGGACCGGGACTAGCGGGAGGTCGCGACAATGAGCAGTTCTTC.

This sequence joins TRBV24-1 and TRBJ2-1; TRBD2 aligns across 10 bases. The CDR3 covers 14 residues. CDR1 is KGHDR, CDR2 SFDVKD, per germline. The J segment lost 3 bases and the V segment lost 9 bases, leaving 4 bases of the junction unmatched. CDR3 bases: TGTGCCACCCAGCGGGGGGGCGGCTACAATGAGCAGTTCTTC. This sequence encodes CATQRGGGYNEQFF.

This clonotype was picked up a small number of times. The V and J genes are TRBV4-2 and TRBJ1-1; a possible D gene is TRBD1 (5 bases). Trimming shortened V by 2 bases and J by 6 bases, and 16 bases separated the two germline ends. The germline gives CDR1 LGHNA, CDR2 YNFKEQ. The CDR3 runs 15 residues. The CDR3 sequence: CASSQPQAGVAEAFF. For the CDR3, the DNA is TGTGCCAGCAGCCAACCCCAGGCGGGGGTAGCTGAAGCTTTCTTT.

This clonotype was counted only a few times. The chain recombines TRBV27 with TRBJ2-1; D possibly corresponds to TRBD2 (7 bases). The ends were cut back, 7 bases at V and 0 bases at J, with 16 bases in the middle. The CDR3 contains 16 residues. Germline CDR1 is MNHEY and CDR2 is SMNVEV (reference sequence). The CDR3 spells CASTVAGALSYNEQFF. In nucleotides, the CDR3 is TGTGCCAGCACCGTCGCGGGGGCCCTCTCCTACAATGAGCAGTTCTTC.

V is TRBV24-1 and J is TRBJ2-7; no firm D call. Germline CDR1 KGHDR, CDR2 SFDVKD. V was trimmed by 2 bases and J by 2 bases, leaving 9 bases between them. The CDR3 spans 14 residues. CDR3 region: CATSDSMTPYEQYF. CDR3 coding DNA: TGTGCCACCAGTGATTCTATGACACCCTACGAGCAGTACTTC.

CDR3 coding DNA: TGTGCCTGGACCCACAAGGGGGCACCGGGGGGCTACGAGCAGTACTTC. This codes for CAWTHKGAPGGYEQYF. The genes are TRBV30 and TRBJ2-7; D is perhaps TRBD1 or TRBD2 (7 bases each). Looked up from germline, CDR1 is GTSNPN and CDR2 is SVGIG (reference sequence). The V end lost 4 bases, the J end lost 3 bases, and 22 bases lay between the germline ends. This CDR3 region has 16 residues. Based on the CDR3 plus reference TRBV30 and TRBJ2-7, the full variable domain is SQTIHQWPATLVQPVGSPLSLECTVEGTSNPNLYWYRQAAGRGLQLLFYSVGIGQISSEVPQNLSASRPQDRQFILSSKKLLLSDSGFYLCAWTHKGAPGGYEQYFGPGTRLTVT.

A few counts support this clonotype. The V gene is TRBV6-2 or TRBV6-3, the J gene TRBJ1-1, with TRBD1 identical over 7 bases. The CDR3 spans 12 residues. Losses at the gene ends were 5 bases for V and 11 bases for J; bases not matched to a gene: 8. Germline loops: CDR1 MNHEY, CDR2 SVGEGT. The CDR3 sequence: CASSNTGENAFF. The CDR3 DNA follows: TGTGCCAGCAGTAATACAGGGGAGAACGCTTTCTTT.

This clonotype was counted a few times. The rearrangement joins TRBV6-5 to TRBJ2-1, with 9 nucleotides matching TRBD2. This CDR3 is 15 amino acids long. Germline V gene data show CDR1 as MNHEY and CDR2 as SVGAGI. The ends lost 5 bases at V and 5 bases at J; junction bases unmatched: 7. The CDR3 region is CASSPPSGAHNEQFF. The CDR3 coding sequence is TGTGCCAGCAGTCCGCCTAGCGGGGCCCACAATGAGCAGTTCTTC.

The chain couples TRBV7-6 to TRBJ2-5, with TRBD2 as a possible D gene (6 bases). The CDR3 loop spans 14 amino acids. In germline, CDR1 is SGHVS, CDR2 FNYEAQ. The germline V and J ends were trimmed by 1 base and 1 base, with 7 bases remaining between them. Here the CDR3 reads CASSLDGGQETQYF. In DNA form, the CDR3 reads TGTGCCAGCAGCTTAGACGGGGGCCAAGAGACCCAGTACTTC.